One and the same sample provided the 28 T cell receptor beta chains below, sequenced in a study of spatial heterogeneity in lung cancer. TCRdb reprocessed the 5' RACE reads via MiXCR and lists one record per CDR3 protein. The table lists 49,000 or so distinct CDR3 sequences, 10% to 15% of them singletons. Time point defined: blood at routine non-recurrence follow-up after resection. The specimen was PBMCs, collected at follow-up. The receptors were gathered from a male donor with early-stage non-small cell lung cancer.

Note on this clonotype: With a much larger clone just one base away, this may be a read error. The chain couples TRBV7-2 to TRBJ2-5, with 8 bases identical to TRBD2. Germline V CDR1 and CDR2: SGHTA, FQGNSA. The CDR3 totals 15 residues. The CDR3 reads CVSGRQTLTGETQYF. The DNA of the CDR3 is TGTGTCAGCGGGAGACAGACCCTGACCGGGGAAACCCAGTACTTC.

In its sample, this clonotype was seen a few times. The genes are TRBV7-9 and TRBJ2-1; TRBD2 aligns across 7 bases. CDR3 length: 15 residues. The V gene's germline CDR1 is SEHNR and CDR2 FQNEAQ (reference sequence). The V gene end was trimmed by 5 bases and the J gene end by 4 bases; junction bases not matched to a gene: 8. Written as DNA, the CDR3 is TGTGCCAGCAGCCCCAGGGCTAGCGGATACAATGAGCAGTTCTTC. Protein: CASSPRASGYNEQFF.

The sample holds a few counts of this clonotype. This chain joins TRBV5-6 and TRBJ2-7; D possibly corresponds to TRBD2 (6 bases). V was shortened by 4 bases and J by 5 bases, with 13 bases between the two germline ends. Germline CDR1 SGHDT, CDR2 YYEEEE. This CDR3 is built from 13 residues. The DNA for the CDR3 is TGTGCCAGCAGCCCTACGGGGGTCCACGAGCAGTACTTC. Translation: CASSPTGVHEQYF.

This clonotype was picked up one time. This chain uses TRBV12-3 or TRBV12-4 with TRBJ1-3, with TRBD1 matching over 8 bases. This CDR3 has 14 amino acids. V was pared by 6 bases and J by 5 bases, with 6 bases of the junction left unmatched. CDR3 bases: TGTGCCAGCAGGCCCGGACAGGGCAGAAACACCATATATTTT. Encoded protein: CASRPGQGRNTIYF.

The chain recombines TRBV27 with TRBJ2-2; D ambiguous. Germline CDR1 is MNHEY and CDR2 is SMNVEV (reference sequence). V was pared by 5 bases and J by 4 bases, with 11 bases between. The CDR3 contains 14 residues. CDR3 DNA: TGTGCCAGCAGTGAACTCAGGATCACCGGGGAGCTGTTTTTT. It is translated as CASSELRITGELFF.

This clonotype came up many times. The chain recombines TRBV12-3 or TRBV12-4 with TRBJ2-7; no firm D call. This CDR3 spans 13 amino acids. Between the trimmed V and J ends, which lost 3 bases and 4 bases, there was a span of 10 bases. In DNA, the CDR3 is TGTGCCAGCAGTTTGGCAGTAGTTTACGAGCAGTACTTC. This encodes CASSLAVVYEQYF.

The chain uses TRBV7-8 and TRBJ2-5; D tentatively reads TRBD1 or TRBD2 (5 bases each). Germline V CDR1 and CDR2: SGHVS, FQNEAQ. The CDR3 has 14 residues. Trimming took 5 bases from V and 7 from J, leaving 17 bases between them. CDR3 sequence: CASSPGRGRGTQYF. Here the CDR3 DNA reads TGTGCCAGCAGCCCAGGTCGGGGCCGGGGGACCCAGTACTTC.

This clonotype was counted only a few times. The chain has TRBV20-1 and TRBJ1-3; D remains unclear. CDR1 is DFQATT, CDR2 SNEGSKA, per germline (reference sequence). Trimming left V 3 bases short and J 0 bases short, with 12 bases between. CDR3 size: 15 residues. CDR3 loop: CSASETGVSGNTIYF. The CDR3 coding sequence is TGCAGTGCTAGTGAAACGGGAGTCTCTGGAAACACCATATATTTT.

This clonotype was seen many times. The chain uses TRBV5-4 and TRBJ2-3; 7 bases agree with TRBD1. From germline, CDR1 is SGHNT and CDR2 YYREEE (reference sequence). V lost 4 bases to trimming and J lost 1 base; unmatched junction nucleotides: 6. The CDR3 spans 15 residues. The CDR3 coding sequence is TGTGCCAGCAGCCTGCCTGACAGGGGCACAGATACGCAGTATTTT. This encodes CASSLPDRGTDTQYF.

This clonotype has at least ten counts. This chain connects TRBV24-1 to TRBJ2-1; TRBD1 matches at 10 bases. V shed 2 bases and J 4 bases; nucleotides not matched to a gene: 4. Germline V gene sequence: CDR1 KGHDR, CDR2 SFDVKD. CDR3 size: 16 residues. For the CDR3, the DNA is TGTGCCACCAGTGATTCGACAGGGGGCGCTTACAATGAGCAGTTCTTC. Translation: CATSDSTGGAYNEQFF.

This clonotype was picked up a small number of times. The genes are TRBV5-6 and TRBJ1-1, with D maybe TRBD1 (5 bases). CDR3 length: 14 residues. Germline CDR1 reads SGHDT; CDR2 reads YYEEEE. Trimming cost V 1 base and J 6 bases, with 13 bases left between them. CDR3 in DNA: TGTGCCAGCAGCTTGAGATCACCGGGACCTGAAGCTTTCTTT. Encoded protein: CASSLRSPGPEAFF.

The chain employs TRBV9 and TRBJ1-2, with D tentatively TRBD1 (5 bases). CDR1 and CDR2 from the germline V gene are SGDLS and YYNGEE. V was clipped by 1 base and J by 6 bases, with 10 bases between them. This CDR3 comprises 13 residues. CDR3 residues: CASSVPDTDGYTF. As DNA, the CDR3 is TGTGCCAGCAGCGTACCGGACACGGATGGCTACACCTTC.

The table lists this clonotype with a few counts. In DNA form, the CDR3 reads TGTGCCAGCAGCCCACCGGCGGGCAGGGCGGTAGGCGAGCAGTACTTC. Amino acid sequence: CASSPPAGRAVGEQYF. This chain uses TRBV3-1 with TRBJ2-7; D may correspond to TRBD1 or TRBD2 (5 bases each). Germline CDR1 is LGHDT and CDR2 is YNNKEL (reference sequence). The length of the CDR3 is 16 residues. The V and J ends lost 4 bases and 6 bases respectively, with 22 bases between them.

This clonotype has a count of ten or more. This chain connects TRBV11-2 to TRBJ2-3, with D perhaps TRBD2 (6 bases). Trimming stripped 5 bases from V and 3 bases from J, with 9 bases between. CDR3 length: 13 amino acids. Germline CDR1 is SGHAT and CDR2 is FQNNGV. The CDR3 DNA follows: TGTGCCAGCAGCCCAGGGAGGACAGATACGCAGTATTTT. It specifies CASSPGRTDTQYF.

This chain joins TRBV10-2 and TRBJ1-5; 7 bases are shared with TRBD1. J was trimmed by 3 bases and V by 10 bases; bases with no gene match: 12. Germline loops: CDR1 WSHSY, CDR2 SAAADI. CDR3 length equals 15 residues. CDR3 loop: CANRGPRDNNQPQHF. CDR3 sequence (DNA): TGCGCCAACAGGGGACCCAGGGATAACAATCAGCCCCAGCATTTT.

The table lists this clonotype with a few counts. The CDR3 spells CASSLGVSGSRTGELFF. CDR3 nucleotides: TGTGCCAGCAGCTTAGGTGTTAGCGGGAGTCGGACCGGGGAGCTGTTTTTT. V gene TRBV11-2 combines with J gene TRBJ2-2; 9 positions agree with TRBD2. J lost 5 bases, V lost 1 base, and 8 bases had no gene match. CDR3 length: 17 residues. Germline V lookup: CDR1 SGHAT, CDR2 FQNNGV.

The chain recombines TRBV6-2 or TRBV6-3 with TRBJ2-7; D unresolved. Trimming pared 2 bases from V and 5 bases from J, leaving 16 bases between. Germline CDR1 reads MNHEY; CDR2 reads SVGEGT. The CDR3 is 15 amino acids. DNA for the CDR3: TGTGCCAGCAGTTACGCTTTAGGGAATTTGAACGAGCAGTACTTC. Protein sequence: CASSYALGNLNEQYF.

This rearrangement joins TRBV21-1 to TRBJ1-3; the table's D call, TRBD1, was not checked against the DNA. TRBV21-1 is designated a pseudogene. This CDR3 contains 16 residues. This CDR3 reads CASSIRTVFSGNTIYF. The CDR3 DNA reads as TGTGCCAGCAGCATACGGACAGTCTTCTCTGGAAACACCATATATTTT.

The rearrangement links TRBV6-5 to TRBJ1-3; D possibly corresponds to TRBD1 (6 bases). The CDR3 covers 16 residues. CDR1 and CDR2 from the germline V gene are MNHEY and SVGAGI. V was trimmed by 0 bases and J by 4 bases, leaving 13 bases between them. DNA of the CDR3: TGTGCCAGCAGTTACTCCCGACAGGCCCCCGGAAACACCATATATTTT. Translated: CASSYSRQAPGNTIYF.

The CDR3 loop is CASSQRETQYF. The DNA for the CDR3 is TGTGCCAGCAGCCAGCGAGAGACCCAGTACTTC. The rearrangement joins TRBV3-1 to TRBJ2-5; D call uncertain. This CDR3 comprises 11 residues. Germline CDR1 and CDR2: LGHDT and YNNKEL (reference sequence). Trimming left V 3 bases short and J 4 bases short, with 3 bases between.

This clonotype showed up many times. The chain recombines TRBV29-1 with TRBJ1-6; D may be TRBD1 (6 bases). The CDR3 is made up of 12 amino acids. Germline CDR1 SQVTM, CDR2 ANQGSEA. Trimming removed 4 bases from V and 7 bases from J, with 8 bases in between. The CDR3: CSVAGDNSPLHF. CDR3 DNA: TGCAGCGTTGCAGGGGACAATTCACCCCTCCACTTT.

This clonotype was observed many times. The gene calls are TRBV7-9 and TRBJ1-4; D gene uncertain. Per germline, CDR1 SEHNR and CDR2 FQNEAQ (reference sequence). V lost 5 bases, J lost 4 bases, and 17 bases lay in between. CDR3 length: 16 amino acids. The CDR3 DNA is TGTGCCAGCAGCCTCGCCGAAACGTGGCGTAATGAAAAACTGTTTTTT. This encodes CASSLAETWRNEKLFF.

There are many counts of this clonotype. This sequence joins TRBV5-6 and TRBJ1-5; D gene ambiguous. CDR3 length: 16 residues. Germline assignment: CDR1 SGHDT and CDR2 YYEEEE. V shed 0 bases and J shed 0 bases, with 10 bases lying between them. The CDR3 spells CASSLGRLNSNQPQHF. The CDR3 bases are TGTGCCAGCAGCTTGGGGCGGCTGAATAGCAATCAGCCCCAGCATTTT.

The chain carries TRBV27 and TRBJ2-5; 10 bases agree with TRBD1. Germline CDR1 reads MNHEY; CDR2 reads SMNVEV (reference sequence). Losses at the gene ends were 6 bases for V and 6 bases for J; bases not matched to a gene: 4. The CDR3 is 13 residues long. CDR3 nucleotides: TGTGCCAGCAGCCGACAGGGGGCAAAGACCCAGTACTTC. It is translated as CASSRQGAKTQYF.

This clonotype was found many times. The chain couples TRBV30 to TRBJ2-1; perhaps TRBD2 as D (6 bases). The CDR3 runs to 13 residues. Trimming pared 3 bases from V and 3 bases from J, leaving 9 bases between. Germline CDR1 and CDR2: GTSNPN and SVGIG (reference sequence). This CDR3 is CAWRAGYYNEQFF. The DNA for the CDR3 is TGTGCCTGGAGGGCGGGGTACTACAATGAGCAGTTCTTC. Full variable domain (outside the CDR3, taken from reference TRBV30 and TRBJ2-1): SQTIHQWPATLVQPVGSPLSLECTVEGTSNPNLYWYRQAAGRGLQLLFYSVGIGQISSEVPQNLSASRPQDRQFILSSKKLLLSDSGFYLCAWRAGYYNEQFFGPGTRLTVL.

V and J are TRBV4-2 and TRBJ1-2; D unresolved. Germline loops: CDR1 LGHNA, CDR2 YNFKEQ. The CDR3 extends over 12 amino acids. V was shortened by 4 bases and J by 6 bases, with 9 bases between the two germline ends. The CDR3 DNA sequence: TGTGCCAGCAGCCCCCGCGGGGATGGCTACACCTTC. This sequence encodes CASSPRGDGYTF.

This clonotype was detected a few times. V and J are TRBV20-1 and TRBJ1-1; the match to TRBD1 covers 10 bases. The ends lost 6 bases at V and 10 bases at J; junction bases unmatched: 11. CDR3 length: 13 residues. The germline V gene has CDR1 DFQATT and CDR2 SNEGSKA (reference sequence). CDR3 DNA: TGCAGTGCGAGACTCCAGACAGGGGGCACAGCTTTCTTT. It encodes CSARLQTGGTAFF.

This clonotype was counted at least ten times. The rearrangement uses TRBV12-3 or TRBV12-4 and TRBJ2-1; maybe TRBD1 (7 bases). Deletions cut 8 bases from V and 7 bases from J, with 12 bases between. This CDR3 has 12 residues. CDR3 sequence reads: CASYSGGNEQFF. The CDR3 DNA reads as TGTGCCAGCTACTCAGGGGGGAATGAGCAGTTCTTC.